Sequencing of this T cell receptor (beta chain) was carried out in a study of cytomegalovirus exposure and HLA in healthy donors. Study-wide results and limits: Presence/absence results assume similar sequencing depth per donor, which may not hold. Judged likely to be a sequencing artifact was a cluster of highly shared sequence variants. A few CMV-associated chains were confirmed in vitro to be specific for CMV antigens.

PCR was performed using 60 Vbeta and 13 Jbeta primers. Only in-frame clones appear in the TCRdb table, and some are missing; sequencing was by immunoSEQ multiplex PCR. The sample records about 170,000 clones, roughly 80% being singletons. With 4 bases removed from V and 2 bases from J, the gap between germline ends came to 16 bases. The CDR3 runs to 16 residues. Germline CDR1 and CDR2: LNHDA and SQIVND (reference sequence). With regard to this clone: Its antigen remains unidentified.

Material for sequencing was PBMCs. The chain couples TRBV19 to TRBJ2-3; D is perhaps TRBD2 (6 bases). The TCR sequence derives from a boy aged 2 to 10 in good health and CMV-seronegative. This chain's CDR3 is CASSTVGGALTDTQYF. As DNA, the CDR3 is TGTGCCAGTAGTACCGTTGGAGGGGCCCTCACAGATACGCAGTATTTT.